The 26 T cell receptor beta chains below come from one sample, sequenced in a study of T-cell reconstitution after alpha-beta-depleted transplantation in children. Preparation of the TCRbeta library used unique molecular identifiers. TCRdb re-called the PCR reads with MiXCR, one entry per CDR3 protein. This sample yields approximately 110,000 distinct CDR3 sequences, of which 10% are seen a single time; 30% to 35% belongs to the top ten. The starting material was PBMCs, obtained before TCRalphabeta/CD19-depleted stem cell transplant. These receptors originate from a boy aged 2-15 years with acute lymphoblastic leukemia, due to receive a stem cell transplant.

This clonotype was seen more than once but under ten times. The CDR3 nucleotides read TGTGCCAGCTCACCAAGTCCGGGCAATCAGCCCCAGCATTTT. Its protein product is CASSPSPGNQPQHF. The chain carries TRBV18 and TRBJ1-5; no firm D call. This CDR3 has 14 amino acids. The V and J ends lost 2 bases and 2 bases respectively, with 7 bases between them. Germline values: CDR1 KGHSH, CDR2 LQKENI.

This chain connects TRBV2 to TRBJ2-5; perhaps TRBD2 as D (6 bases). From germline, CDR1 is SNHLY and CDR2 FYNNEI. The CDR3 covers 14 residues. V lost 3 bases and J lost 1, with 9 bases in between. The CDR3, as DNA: TGTGCCAGCAGTGAGGCGGGGTCCCAAGAGACCCAGTACTTC. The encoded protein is CASSEAGSQETQYF.

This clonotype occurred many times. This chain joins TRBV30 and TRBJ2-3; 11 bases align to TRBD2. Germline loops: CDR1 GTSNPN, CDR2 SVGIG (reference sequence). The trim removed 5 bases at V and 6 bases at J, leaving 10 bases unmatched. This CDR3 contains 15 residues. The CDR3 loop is CAWAKLAGVADTQYF. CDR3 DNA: TGTGCCTGGGCCAAACTAGCGGGAGTCGCGGATACGCAGTATTTT.

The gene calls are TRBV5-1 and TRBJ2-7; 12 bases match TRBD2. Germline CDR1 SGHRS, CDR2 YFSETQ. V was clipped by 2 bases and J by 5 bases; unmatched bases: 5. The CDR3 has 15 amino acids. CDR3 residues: CASSLRPSGRDEQYF. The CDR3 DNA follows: TGCGCCAGCAGCTTACGACCTAGCGGGAGGGACGAGCAGTACTTC.

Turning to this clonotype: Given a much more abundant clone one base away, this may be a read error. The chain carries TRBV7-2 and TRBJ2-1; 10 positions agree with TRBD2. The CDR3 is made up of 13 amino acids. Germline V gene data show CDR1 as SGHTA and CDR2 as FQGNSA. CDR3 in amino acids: CASSLPSGREHFF. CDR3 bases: TGTGCCAGCAGCTTACCAAGCGGGAGGGAGCATTTCTTC.

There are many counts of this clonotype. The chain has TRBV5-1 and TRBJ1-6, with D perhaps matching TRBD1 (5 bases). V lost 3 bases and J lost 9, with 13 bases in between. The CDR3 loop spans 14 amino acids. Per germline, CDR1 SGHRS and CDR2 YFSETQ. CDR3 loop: CASSSDIGRSPLHF. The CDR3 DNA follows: TGCGCCAGCAGCTCGGACATAGGCCGTTCACCCCTCCACTTT.

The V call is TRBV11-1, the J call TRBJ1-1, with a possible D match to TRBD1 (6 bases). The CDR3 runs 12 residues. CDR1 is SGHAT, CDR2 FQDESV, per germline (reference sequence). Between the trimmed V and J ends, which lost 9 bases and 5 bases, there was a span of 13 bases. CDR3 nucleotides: TGTGCCAGTAATCAAGGGGGAACTGAAGCTTTCTTT. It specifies CASNQGGTEAFF.

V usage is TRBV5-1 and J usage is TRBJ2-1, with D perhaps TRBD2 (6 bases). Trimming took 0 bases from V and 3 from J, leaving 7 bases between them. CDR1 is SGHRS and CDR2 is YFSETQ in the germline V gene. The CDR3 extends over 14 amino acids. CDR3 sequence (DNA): TGCGCCAGCAGCTTGGGACTAGTCTACAATGAGCAGTTCTTC. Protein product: CASSLGLVYNEQFF. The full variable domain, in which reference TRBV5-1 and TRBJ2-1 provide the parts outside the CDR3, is KAGVTQTPRYLIKTRGQQVTLSCSPISGHRSVSWYQQTPGQGLQFLFEYFSETQRNKGNFPGRFSGRQFSNSRSEMNVSTLELGDSALYLCASSLGLVYNEQFFGPGTRLTVL.

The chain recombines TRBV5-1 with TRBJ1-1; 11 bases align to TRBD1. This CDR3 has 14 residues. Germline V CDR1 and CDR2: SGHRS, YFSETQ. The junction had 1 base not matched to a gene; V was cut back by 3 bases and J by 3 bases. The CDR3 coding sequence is TGCGCCAGCAGCTGGGACAGGGGGTACACTGAAGCTTTCTTT. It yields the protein CASSWDRGYTEAFF. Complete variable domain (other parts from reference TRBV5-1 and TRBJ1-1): KAGVTQTPRYLIKTRGQQVTLSCSPISGHRSVSWYQQTPGQGLQFLFEYFSETQRNKGNFPGRFSGRQFSNSRSEMNVSTLELGDSALYLCASSWDRGYTEAFFGQGTRLTVV.

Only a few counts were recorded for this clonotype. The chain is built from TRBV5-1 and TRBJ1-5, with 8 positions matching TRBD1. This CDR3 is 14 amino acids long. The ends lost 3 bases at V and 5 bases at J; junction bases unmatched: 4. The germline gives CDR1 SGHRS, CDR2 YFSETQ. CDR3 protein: CASSSQGGDQPQHF. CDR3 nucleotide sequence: TGCGCCAGCAGCTCACAGGGGGGCGATCAGCCCCAGCATTTT.

The DNA for the CDR3 is TGCAGTGCTAGGGGACCGGGACCAACTTTCGCCGGGGAGCTGTTTTTT. Translating it yields CSARGPGPTFAGELFF. The gene calls are TRBV20-1 and TRBJ2-2; D possibly uses TRBD1 or TRBD2 (5 bases each). Trimming cost V 3 bases and J 6 bases, with 20 bases left between them. The CDR3 spans 16 residues. The V gene's germline CDR1 is DFQATT and CDR2 SNEGSKA (reference sequence).

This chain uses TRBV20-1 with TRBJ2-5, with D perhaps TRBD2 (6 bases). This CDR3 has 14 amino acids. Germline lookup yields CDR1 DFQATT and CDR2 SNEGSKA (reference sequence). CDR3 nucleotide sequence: TGCAGCACCCTTAGCCTAGCGAGTGGGGAGACCCAGTACTTC. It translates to CSTLSLASGETQYF.

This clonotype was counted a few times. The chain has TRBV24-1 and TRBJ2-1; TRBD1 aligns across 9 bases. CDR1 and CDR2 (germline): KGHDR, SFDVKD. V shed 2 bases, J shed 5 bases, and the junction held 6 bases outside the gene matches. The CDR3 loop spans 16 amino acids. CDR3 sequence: CATSDSIRTGDNEQFF. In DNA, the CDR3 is TGTGCCACCAGTGATTCCATACGGACAGGGGACAATGAGCAGTTCTTC.

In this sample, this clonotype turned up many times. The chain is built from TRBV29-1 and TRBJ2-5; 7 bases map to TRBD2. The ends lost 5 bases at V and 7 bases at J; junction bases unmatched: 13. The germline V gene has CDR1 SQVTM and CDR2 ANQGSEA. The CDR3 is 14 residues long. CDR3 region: CSVREGGPHGTQYF. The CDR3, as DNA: TGCAGCGTTAGGGAGGGCGGACCCCATGGGACCCAGTACTTC.

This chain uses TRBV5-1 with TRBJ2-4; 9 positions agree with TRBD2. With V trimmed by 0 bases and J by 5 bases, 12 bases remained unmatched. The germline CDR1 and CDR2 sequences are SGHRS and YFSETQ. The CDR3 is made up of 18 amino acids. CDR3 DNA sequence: TGCGCCAGCAGCTTGGGCCCCCAGGGACTAGCCGGGGAAAACATTCAGTACTTC. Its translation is CASSLGPQGLAGENIQYF.

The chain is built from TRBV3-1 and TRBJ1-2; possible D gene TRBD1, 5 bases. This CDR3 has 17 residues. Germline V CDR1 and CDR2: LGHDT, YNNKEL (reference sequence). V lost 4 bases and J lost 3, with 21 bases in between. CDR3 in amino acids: CASSRRGTGIRDYGYTF. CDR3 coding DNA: TGTGCCAGCAGCCGCAGAGGGACGGGGATAAGGGACTATGGCTACACCTTC.

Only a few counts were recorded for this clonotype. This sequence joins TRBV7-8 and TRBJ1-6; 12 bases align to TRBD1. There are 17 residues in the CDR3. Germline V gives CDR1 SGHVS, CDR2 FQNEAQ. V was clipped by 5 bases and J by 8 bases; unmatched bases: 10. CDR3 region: CASSLGTGGAYDSPLHF. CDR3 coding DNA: TGTGCCAGCAGCCTCGGGACAGGGGGCGCGTATGATTCACCCCTCCACTTT.

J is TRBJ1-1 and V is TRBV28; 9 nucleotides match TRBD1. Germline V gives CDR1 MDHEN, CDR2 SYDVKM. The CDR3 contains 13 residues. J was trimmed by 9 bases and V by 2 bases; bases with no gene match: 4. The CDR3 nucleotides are TGTGCCAGCAGTTTAGGACAGGGGAACCAAGCTTTCTTT. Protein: CASSLGQGNQAFF.

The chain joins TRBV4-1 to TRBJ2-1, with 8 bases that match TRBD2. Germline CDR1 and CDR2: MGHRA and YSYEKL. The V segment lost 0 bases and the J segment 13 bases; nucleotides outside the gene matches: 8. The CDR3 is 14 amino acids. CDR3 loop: CASSQDYSGTVQFF. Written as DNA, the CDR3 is TGCGCCAGCAGCCAAGATTATAGCGGGACGGTTCAGTTCTTC.

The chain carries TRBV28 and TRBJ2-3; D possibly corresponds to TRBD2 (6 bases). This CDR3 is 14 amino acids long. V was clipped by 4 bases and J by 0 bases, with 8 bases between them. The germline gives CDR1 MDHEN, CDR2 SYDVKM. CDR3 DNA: TGTGCCAGCAGTTCCGGGACTAGCACAGATACGCAGTATTTT. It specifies CASSSGTSTDTQYF.

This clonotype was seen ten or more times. This CDR3 is CASRQSYGTLSYEQYF. The DNA for the CDR3 is TGTGCCAGCAGGCAAAGCTACGGGACACTCTCCTACGAGCAGTACTTC. This chain joins TRBV27 and TRBJ2-7, with a weak D call TRBD1 (6 bases). V lost 6 bases to trimming and J lost 0 bases, with 18 bases between them. CDR3 size: 16 residues. Germline values: CDR1 MNHEY, CDR2 SMNVEV (reference sequence).

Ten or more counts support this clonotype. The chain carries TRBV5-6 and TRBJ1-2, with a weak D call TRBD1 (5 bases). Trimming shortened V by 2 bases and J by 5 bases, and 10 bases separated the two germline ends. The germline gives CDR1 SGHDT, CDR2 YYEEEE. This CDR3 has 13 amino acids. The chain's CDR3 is CASSFTEGYGYTF. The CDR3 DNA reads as TGTGCCAGCAGCTTCACTGAGGGGTATGGCTACACCTTC.

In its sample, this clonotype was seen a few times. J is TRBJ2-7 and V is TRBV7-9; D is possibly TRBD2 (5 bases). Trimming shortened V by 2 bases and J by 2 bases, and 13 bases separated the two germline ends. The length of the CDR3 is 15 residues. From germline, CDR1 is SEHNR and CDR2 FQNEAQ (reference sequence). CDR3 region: CASSLSASGPYEQYF. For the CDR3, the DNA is TGTGCCAGCAGCTTATCCGCGAGCGGCCCCTACGAGCAGTACTTC.

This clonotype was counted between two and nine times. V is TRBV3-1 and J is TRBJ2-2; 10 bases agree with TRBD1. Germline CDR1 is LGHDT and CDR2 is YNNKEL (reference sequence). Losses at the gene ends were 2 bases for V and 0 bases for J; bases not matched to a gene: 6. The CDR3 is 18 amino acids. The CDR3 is CASSQTTGGFANTGELFF. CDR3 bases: TGTGCCAGCAGCCAAACGACAGGGGGCTTCGCGAACACCGGGGAGCTGTTTTTT.

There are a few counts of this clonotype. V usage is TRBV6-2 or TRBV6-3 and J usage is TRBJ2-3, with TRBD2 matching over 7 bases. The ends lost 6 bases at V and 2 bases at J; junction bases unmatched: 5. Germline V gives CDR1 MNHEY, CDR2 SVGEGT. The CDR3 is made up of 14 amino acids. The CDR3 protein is CASSSAGPTDTQYF. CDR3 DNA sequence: TGTGCCAGCAGCTCAGCGGGACCCACAGATACGCAGTATTTT.

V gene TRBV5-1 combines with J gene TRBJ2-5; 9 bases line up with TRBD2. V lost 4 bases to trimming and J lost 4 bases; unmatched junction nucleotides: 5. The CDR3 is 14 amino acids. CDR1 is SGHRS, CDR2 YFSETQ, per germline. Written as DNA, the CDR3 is TGCGCCAGCAGCCGCCTAGCGGGAAGAGAGACCCAGTACTTC. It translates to CASSRLAGRETQYF. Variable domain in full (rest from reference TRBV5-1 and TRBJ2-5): KAGVTQTPRYLIKTRGQQVTLSCSPISGHRSVSWYQQTPGQGLQFLFEYFSETQRNKGNFPGRFSGRQFSNSRSEMNVSTLELGDSALYLCASSRLAGRETQYFGPGTRLLVL.